This TCR beta chain was recovered during a study of T cell responses to AZD1222 COVID-19 vaccine. Study results and caveats: Increases in Spike-specific TCR breadth and depth were seen after two AZD1222 doses. Baseline serostatus was positive in only five to seven AZD1222 recipients. Repertoire samples came only from after the peak T cell response.

Worth noting for this clone: Its antigen is currently unknown.

Libraries were prepared by immunoSEQ multiplex PCR; TCRdb keeps only in-frame clonotypes and omits some of them. The sample has 150,000 to 200,000 clones, roughly 92% seen once. This clonotype was obtained from an adult who received the MenACWY meningococcal vaccine as a control. The source was peripheral blood, collected 28 days after the second dose of the MenACWY control vaccine.

The CDR3 DNA follows: TGTGCCAGCTCCACAGGGGCGAACTATGGCTACACCTTC. This codes for CASSTGANYGYTF. V is TRBV28 and J is TRBJ1-2; TRBD1 matches 7 bases. Per germline, CDR1 MDHEN and CDR2 SYDVKM. CDR3 length: 13 residues. Trimming took 8 bases from V and 2 from J; bases not matched to a gene: 5.